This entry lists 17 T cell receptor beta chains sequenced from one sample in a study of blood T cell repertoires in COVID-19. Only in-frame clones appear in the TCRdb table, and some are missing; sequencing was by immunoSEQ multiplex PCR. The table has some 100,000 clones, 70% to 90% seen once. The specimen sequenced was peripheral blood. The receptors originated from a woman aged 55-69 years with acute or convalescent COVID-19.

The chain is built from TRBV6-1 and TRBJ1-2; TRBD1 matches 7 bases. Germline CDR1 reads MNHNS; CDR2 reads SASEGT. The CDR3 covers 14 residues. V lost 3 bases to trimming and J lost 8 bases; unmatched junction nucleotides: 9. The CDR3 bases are TGTGCCAGCAGTGATTACGCAGGGGGAGTAGGCTACACCTTC. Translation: CASSDYAGGVGYTF.

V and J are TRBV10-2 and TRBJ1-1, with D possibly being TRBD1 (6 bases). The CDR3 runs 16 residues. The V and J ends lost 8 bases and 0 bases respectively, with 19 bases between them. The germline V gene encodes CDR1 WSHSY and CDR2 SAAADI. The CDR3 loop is CASLRAVGALNTEAFF. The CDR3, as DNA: TGCGCCAGCCTCAGAGCCGTGGGGGCCTTGAACACTGAAGCTTTCTTT.

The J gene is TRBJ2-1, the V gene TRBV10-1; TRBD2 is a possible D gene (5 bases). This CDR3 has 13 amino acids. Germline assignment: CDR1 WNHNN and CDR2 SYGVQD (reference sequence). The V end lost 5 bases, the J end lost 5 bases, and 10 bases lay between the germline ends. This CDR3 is CASSPYSDNEQFF. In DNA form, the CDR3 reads TGCGCCAGCAGTCCTTATAGCGACAATGAGCAGTTCTTC.

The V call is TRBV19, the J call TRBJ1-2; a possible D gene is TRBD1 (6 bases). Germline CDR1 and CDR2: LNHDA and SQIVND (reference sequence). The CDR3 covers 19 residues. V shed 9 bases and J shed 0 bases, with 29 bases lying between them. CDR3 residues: CASKGTTRTAISANYGYTF. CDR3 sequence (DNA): TGTGCCAGCAAGGGGACAACCAGGACAGCTATATCAGCTAACTATGGCTACACCTTC.

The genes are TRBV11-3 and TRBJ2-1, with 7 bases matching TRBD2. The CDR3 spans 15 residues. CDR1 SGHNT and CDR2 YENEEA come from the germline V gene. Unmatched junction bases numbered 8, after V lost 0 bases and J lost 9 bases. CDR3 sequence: CASSLELGLEGEQFF. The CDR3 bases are TGTGCCAGCAGCTTAGAGCTAGGACTAGAAGGTGAGCAGTTCTTC.

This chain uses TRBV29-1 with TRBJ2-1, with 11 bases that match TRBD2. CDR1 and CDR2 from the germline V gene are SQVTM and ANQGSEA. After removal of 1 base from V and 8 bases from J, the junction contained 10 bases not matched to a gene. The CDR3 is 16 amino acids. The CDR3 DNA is TGCAGCGTTGAAGGGGACATAGCGGGAGGGCCTTATGAGCAGTTCTTC. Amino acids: CSVEGDIAGGPYEQFF.

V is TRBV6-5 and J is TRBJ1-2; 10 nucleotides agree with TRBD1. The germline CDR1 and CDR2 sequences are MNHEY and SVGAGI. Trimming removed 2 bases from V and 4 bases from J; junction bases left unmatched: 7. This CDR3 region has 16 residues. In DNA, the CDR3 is TGTGCCAGCAGTTACAGGTCCGGGACAGGGGCCTATGGCTACACCTTC. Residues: CASSYRSGTGAYGYTF.

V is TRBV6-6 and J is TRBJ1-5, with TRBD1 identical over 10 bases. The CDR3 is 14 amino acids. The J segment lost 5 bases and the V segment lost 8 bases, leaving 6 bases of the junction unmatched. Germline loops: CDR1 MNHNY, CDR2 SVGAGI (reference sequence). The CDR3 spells CASQTGGSYQPQHF. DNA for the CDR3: TGTGCCAGCCAGACAGGGGGCTCCTATCAGCCCCAGCATTTT.

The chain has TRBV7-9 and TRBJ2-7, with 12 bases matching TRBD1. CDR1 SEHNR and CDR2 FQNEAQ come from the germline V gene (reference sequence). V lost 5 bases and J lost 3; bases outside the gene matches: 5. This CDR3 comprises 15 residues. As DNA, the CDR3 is TGTGCCAGCAGCGACCGGGACAGGGGGCTCTACGAGCAGTACTTC. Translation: CASSDRDRGLYEQYF.

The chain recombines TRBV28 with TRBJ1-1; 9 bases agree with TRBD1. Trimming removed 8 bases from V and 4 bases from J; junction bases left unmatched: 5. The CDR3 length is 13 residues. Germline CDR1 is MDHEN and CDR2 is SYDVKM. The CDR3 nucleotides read TGTGCCAGCCGGGACAGGGCGTTCACTGAAGCTTTCTTT. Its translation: CASRDRAFTEAFF.

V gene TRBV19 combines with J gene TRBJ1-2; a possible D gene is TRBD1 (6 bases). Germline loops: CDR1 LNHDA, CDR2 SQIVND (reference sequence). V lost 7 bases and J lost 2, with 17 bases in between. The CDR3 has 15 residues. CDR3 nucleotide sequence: TGTGCCAGTATGAGCAGGGGCGACGTAAACTATGGCTACACCTTC. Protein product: CASMSRGDVNYGYTF.

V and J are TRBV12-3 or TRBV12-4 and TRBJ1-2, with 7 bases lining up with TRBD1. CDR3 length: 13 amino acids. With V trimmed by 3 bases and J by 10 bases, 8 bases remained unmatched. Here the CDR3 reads CASSFDRARPYTF. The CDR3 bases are TGTGCCAGCAGTTTCGACAGGGCCCGACCCTACACCTTC.

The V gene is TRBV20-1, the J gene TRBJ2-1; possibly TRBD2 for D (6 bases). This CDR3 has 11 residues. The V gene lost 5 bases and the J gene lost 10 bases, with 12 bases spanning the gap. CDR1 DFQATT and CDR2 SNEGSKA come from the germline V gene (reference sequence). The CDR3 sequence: CSARPTREQFF. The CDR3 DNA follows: TGCAGTGCTCGCCCGACTAGAGAGCAGTTCTTC.

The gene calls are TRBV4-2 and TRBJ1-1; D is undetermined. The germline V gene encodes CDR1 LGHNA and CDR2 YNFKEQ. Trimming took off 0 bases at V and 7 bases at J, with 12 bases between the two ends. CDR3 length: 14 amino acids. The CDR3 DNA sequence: TGTGCCAGCAGCCAAGATCTTACCCGACTTGAAGCTTTCTTT. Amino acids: CASSQDLTRLEAFF.

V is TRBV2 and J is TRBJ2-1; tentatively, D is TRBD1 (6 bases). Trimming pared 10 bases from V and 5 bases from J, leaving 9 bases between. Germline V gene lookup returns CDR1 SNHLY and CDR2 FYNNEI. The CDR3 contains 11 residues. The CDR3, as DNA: TGTGCCACCGGGACACACAATGAGCAGTTCTTC. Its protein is CATGTHNEQFF.

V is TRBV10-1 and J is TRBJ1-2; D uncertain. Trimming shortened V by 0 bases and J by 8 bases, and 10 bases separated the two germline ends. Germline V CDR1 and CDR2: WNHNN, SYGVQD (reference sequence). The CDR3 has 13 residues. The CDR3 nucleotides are TGCGCCAGCAGTGAGTCGAGGAGAGGGGGCTACACCTTC. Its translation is CASSESRRGGYTF.

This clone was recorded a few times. The CDR3: CASSTSVSSHNEQFF. CDR3 nucleotide sequence: TGTGCCAGCAGCACTAGCGTGTCGTCTCACAATGAGCAGTTCTTC. V and J are TRBV3-1 (or the pseudogene TRBV3-2) and TRBJ2-1; 7 bases align to TRBD2. V lost 5 bases to trimming and J lost 5 bases; unmatched junction nucleotides: 9. The CDR3 has 15 residues. Germline V gives CDR1 LGHDT, CDR2 YNNKEL (reference sequence).